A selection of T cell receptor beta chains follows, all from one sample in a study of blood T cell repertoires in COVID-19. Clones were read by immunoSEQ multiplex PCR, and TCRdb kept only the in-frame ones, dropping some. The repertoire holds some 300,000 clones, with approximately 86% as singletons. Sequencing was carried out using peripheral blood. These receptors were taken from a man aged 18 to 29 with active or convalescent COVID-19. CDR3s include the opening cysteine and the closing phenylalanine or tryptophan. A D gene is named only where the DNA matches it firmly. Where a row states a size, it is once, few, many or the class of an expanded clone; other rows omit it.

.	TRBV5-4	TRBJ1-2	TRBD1	CASSWDRQNGGGYTF	TGTGCCAGCAGCTGGGACAGGCAGAACGGGGGGGGCTACACCTTC
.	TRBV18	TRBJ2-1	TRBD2	CASSPPILAGGLNEQFF	TGTGCCAGCTCACCACCGATCCTGGCGGGGGGGCTCAATGAGCAGTTCTTC
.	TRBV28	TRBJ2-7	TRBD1	CASTDRASYEQYF	TGTGCCAGCACTGACAGGGCCTCCTACGAGCAGTACTTC
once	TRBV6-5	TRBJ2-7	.	CASRTDRSPVYEQYF	TGTGCCAGCAGAACCGACAGGTCCCCCGTCTACGAGCAGTACTTC
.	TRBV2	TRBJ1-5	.	CASSARRSGNQPQHF	TGTGCCAGCAGCGCTAGAAGGTCGGGCAATCAGCCCCAGCATTTT
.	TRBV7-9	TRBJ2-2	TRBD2	CASSFSGANTGELFF	TGTGCCAGCAGCTTTAGCGGGGCGAACACCGGGGAGCTGTTTTTT
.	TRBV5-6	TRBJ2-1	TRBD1	CASSPGQGSFGQRNEQFF	TGTGCCAGCAGCCCCGGACAGGGCAGTTTCGGGCAACGCAATGAGCAGTTCTTC
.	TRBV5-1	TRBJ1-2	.	CASSPAGILGYTF	TGCGCCAGCAGCCCTGCAGGGATCCTTGGCTACACCTTC
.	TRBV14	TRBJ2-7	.	CASSQGAGYEQYF	TGTGCCAGCAGCCAAGGTGCAGGATACGAGCAGTACTTC
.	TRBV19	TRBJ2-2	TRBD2	CASSIGLASTGELFF	TGTGCCAGTAGTATAGGACTAGCGAGCACCGGGGAGCTGTTTTTT
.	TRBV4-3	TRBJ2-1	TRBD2	CASSQGTGLAAYNEQFF	TGCGCCAGCAGCCAAGGGACGGGACTAGCGGCTTACAATGAGCAGTTCTTC
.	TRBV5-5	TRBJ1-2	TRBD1	CASTWDSSWGYGYTF	TGTGCCAGCACCTGGGACAGCTCATGGGGCTATGGCTACACCTTC
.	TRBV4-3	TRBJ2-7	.	CASSQDEAGSNEQYF	TGCGCCAGCAGCCAAGATGAGGCAGGGTCTAACGAGCAGTACTTC
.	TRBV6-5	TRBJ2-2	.	CASSYLASNTGELFF	TGTGCCAGCAGTTACCTGGCCTCGAACACCGGGGAGCTGTTTTTT
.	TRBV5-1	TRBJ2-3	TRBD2	CASSSGLEARSDTQYF	TGCGCCAGCAGCTCAGGACTAGAGGCAAGGTCAGATACGCAGTATTTT
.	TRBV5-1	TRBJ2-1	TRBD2	CASSLAGLANWGEQFF	TGCGCCAGCAGCTTGGCGGGACTAGCGAACTGGGGTGAGCAGTTCTTC
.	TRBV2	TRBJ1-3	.	CASSVSGAGNTIYF	TGTGCCAGCAGTGTATCGGGGGCTGGAAACACCATATATTTT
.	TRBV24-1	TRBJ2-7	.	CATSGPSYEQYF	TGTGCCACCAGTGGTCCATCCTACGAGCAGTACTTC
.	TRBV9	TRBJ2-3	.	CASSETAGRPPYF	TGTGCCAGCAGCGAAACGGCGGGGCGGCCGCCGTATTTT
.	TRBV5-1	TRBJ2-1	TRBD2	CASSLRASGINNEQFF	TGCGCCAGCAGCTTGAGGGCTAGCGGGATAAACAATGAGCAGTTCTTC
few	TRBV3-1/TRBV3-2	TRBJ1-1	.	CASSQVPGDTEAFF	TGTGCCAGCAGCCAAGTCCCAGGGGACACTGAAGCTTTCTTT
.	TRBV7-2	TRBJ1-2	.	CASSTNTGKTDGYTF	TGTGCCAGCAGCACCAATACAGGGAAGACGGATGGCTACACCTTC
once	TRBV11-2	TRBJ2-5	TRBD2	CASSSDVAGEVETQYF	TGTGCCAGCAGCTCTGACGTAGCGGGAGAGGTTGAGACCCAGTACTTC
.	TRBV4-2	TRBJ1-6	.	CASSQDRRKNSPLHF	TGTGCCAGCAGCCAAGATCGCAGGAAGAATTCACCCCTCCACTTT
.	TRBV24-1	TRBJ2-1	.	CATSVLNEQFF	TGTGCCACCAGTGTCCTTAATGAGCAGTTCTTC
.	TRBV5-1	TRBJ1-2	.	CASSFDIDYGYTF	TGCGCCAGCAGCTTCGACATCGACTATGGCTACACCTTC
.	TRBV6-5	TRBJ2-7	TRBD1	CANGRGQGTYEQYF	TGTGCCAACGGGCGGGGACAGGGAACCTACGAGCAGTACTTC
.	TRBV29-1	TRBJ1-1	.	CSVVTEAEAFF	TGCAGCGTGGTCACAGAAGCTGAAGCTTTCTTT